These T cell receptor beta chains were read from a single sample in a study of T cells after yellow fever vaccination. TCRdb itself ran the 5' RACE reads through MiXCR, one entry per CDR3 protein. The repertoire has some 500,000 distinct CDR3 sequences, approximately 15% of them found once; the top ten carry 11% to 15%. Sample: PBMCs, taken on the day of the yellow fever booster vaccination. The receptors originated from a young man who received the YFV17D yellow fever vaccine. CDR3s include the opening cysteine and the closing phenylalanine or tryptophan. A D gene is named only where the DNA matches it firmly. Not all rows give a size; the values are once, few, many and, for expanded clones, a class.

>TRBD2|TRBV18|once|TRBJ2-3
TGTGCCAGCTCACAACCCAGGACTAGCCTGCGTGTACCAGATACGCAGTATTTT
CASSQPRTSLRVPDTQYF
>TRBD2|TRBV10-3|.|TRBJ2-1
TGTGCCATCAGTGACCCGGGACTAGGAAGGGGTAATGAGCAGTTCTTC
CAISDPGLGRGNEQFF
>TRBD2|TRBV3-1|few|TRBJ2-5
TGTGCCAGCAGCCAAGTGTTGAGCGGGAGGGGGAAAGAGACCCAGTACTTC
CASSQVLSGRGKETQYF
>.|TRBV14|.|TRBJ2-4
TGTGCCAGCAGCCAAGGAGGGACGGCCAAAAACATTCAGTACTTC
CASSQGGTAKNIQYF
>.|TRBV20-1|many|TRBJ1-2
TGCAGTGCCGAGGACGGCAGGGCGCACTATGGCTACACCTTC
CSAEDGRAHYGYTF
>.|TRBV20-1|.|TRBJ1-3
TGCAGTGCCACCCTCGCCGGTTCCAACACCATATATTTT
CSATLAGSNTIYF
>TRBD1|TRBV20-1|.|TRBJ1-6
TGCAGTGCTCCACTCAGGGGGCTCACCTATAATTCACCCCTCCACTTT
CSAPLRGLTYNSPLHF
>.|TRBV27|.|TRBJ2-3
TGTGCCAGCAGTTTATACGCTCTGTACCCCACAGATACGCAGTATTTT
CASSLYALYPTDTQYF
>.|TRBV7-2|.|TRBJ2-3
TGTGCCAGCAGCTTAACGACCGAGGGTACGCAGTATTTT
CASSLTTEGTQYF
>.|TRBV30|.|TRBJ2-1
TGTGCCTGGAGTCTGGGGGCAGAATCCATAGGGGGGCAGTTCTTC
CAWSLGAESIGGQFF
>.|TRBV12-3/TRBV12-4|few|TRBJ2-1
TGTGCCACCTCCCCGAGGGCGGTCAATGAGCAGTTCTTC
CATSPRAVNEQFF
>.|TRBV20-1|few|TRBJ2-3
TGCAGTGCTCTGCTTTATACAGATACGCAGTATTTT
CSALLYTDTQYF
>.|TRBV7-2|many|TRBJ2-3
TGTGCCAGCAGCGTCACTAGCACAGATACGCAGTATTTT
CASSVTSTDTQYF
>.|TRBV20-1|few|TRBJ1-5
TGCAGTGCTTTCCGGACGGCCAGCAATCAGCCCCAGCATTTT
CSAFRTASNQPQHF
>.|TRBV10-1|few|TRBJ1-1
TGCGCCAGCAGTGTCGGTGTGAACACTGAAGCTTTCTTT
CASSVGVNTEAFF
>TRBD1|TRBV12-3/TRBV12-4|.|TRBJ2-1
TGTGCCAGCAGAGACAGGGCAAACAATGAGCAGTTCTTC
CASRDRANNEQFF
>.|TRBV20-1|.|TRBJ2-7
TGCAGTGCCGACCTGGGTCCATCAACCGAGCAGTACTTC
CSADLGPSTEQYF
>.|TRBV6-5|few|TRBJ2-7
TGTGCCAGCAGTTACTCGAGCCAGGGCCACGAGCAGTACTTC
CASSYSSQGHEQYF
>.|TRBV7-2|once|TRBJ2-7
TGTGCCAGCAGTAAAAGTCGCGACGAGCAGTACTTC
CASSKSRDEQYF
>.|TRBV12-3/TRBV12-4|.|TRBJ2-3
TGTGCCAGCAGTTCGGGGGTTAGAGATACGCCGTATTTT
CASSSGVRDTPYF
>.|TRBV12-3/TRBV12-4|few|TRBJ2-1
TGTGCCAGCACCGAGGAGGGGAGGAAGGGTGAGCAGTTCTTC
CASTEEGRKGEQFF
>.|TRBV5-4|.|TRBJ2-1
TGTGCCAGCAGCTTGGGGCTAGCGAAAACCCACAATGAGCAGTTCTTC
CASSLGLAKTHNEQFF
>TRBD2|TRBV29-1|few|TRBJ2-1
TGCAGCTCTTGGACTAGCGGGATGCGGAATGAGCAGTTCTTC
CSSWTSGMRNEQFF
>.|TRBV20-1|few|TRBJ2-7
TGCAGTGCTTGGGGGGACCTTAGCTCCTACGAGCAGTACTTC
CSAWGDLSSYEQYF
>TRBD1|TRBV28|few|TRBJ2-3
TGTGCCAGCAACTCACAGGGGACAGATACGCAGTATTTT
CASNSQGTDTQYF
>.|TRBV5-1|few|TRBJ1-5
TGCGCCAGCAGCCACGGCGACAATCAGCCCCAGCATTTT
CASSHGDNQPQHF
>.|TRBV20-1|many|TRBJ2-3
TGCAGCGCTCGAAAGGGGGCGGGGGGCACAGATACGCAGTATTTT
CSARKGAGGTDTQYF
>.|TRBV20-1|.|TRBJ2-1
TGCAGTGCTAGAGAGAACCTCTACAATGAGCAGTTCTTC
CSARENLYNEQFF
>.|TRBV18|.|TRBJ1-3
TGTGCCAGCTCAGGGTCAAACACCATATATTTT
CASSGSNTIYF
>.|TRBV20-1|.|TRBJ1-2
TGCAGTGTTAAATCCTATGGCTACACCTTC
CSVKSYGYTF
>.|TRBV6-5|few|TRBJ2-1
TGTGCCAGCAGAAGACTCAATGAGCAGTTCTTC
CASRRLNEQFF
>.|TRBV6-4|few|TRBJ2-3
TGTGCCAGCAAAGAGGCGGAAAGCACAGATACGCAGTATTTT
CASKEAESTDTQYF
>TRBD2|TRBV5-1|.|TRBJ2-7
TGCGCCAGCGGGGCTAGCGGGATCTCCTACGAGCAGTACTTC
CASGASGISYEQYF
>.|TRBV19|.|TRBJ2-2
TGTGCCGTACAGGGTGGATGGACCGGGGAGCTGTTTTTT
CAVQGGWTGELFF
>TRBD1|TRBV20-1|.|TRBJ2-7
TGCAGTGCGAGACAACCGGGACAGGGGGTTGGGGTCTACGAGCAGTACTTC
CSARQPGQGVGVYEQYF
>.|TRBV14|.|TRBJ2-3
TGTGCCAGCAGCTCTACTAGGGCCACAGATACGCAGTATTTT
CASSSTRATDTQYF
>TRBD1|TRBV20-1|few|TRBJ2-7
TGCAGTGCTGTTTCCGGGACAGGGGGCCTCGAGCAGTACTTC
CSAVSGTGGLEQYF
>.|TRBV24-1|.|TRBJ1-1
TGTGCCACCAGTGAGGGGGCAGGGCCGGCTTTCTTT
CATSEGAGPAFF
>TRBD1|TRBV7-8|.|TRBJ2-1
TGTGCCAGCAGCTTAGTAAGAGGTGGGACAGTCTCCTACAATGAGCAGTTCTTC
CASSLVRGGTVSYNEQFF
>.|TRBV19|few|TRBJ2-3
TGTGCCAGTAGTATCCGCACCGGGCATCCCCAGTATTTT
CASSIRTGHPQYF
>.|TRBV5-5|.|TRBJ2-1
TGTGCCAGCAGCTTGGCGGCGCCTAATGAGCAGTTCTTC
CASSLAAPNEQFF
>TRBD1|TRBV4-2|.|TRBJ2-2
TGTGCCAGCAGCCAAGCGGGACAGTTGAACACCGGGGAGCTGTTTTTT
CASSQAGQLNTGELFF
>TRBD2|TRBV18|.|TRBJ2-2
TGTGCCAGCTCACCTCAGACTAGCGGTACGAACACCGGGGAGCTGTTTTTT
CASSPQTSGTNTGELFF
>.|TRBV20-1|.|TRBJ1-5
TGCAGTGCTAGAGGGGAGGGATGGAAGCCCCAGCATTTT
CSARGEGWKPQHF
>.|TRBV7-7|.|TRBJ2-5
TGTGCTAGCAGCGCCTTAAGAGGGCAAGAGACCCAGTACTTC
CASSALRGQETQYF
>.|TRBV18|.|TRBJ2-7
TGTGCCAGCTCACGGGGGGCCCCCTACGAGCAGTACTTC
CASSRGAPYEQYF
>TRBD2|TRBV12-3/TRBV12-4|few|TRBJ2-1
TGTGCCAGCAGCCCGGGAGGCGGTTCGTTCTTC
CASSPGGGSFF
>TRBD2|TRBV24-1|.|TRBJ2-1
TGTGCCACCAGTTTCGACGGGAGGCTCCCCTCGAGCTCCTACAATGAGCAGTTCTTC
CATSFDGRLPSSSYNEQFF
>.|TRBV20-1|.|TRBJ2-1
TGCAGTGCTAGAGATACGGGCAGGCCACCCCAGTTCTTC
CSARDTGRPPQFF
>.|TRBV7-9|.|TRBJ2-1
TGTGCCAGCAGCTTAGTAGGTCCGGCGTTCTTC
CASSLVGPAFF
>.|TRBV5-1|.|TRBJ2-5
TGCGCCAGCAGCTTGGGGTCGAGGACAGTCAAAGAGACCCAGTACTTC
CASSLGSRTVKETQYF
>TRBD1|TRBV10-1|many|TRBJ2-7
TGCGCCAGCAGTCGGACAGGGTATTACGAGCAGTACTTC
CASSRTGYYEQYF
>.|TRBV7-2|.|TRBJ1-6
TGTGCCAGCAGCGAACAGGTCTGGGGGCGCGATAATTCACCCCTCCACTTT
CASSEQVWGRDNSPLHF
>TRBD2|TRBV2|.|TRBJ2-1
TGTGCCATCAGTTCGCACCGGGTTAGCGGGCTGTACAATGAGCAGTTCTTC
CAISSHRVSGLYNEQFF